The 24 T cell receptor beta chains below all came from one sample that was sequenced in a study of T cell responses to AZD1222 COVID-19 vaccine. Data came from immunoSEQ multiplex PCR; TCRdb stores just in-frame clones and leaves some out. The sample has about 140,000 clones; approximately 90% are singletons. The material was peripheral blood, obtained 28 days after the second AZD1222 dose. Every receptor here comes from an adult who received the AZD1222 COVID-19 vaccine.

This clone was counted a single time. The chain joins TRBV19 to TRBJ1-6; 7 bases match TRBD1. J was trimmed by 6 bases and V by 5 bases; bases with no gene match: 7. The CDR3 covers 15 residues. Germline values: CDR1 LNHDA, CDR2 SQIVND (reference sequence). This CDR3 reads CASSAGDSVNSPLHF. The CDR3, as DNA: TGTGCCAGTAGTGCGGGGGACAGCGTTAATTCACCCCTCCACTTT.

The V and J genes are TRBV24-1 and TRBJ2-1, with 10 bases matching TRBD2. CDR1 and CDR2 from the germline V gene are KGHDR and SFDVKD. This CDR3 contains 16 residues. Trimming removed 3 bases from V and 9 bases from J; junction bases left unmatched: 10. For the CDR3, the DNA is TGTGCCACCAGTGATCCTAAGCGGGAGGGCCAGGCTGAGCAGTTCTTC. It yields the protein CATSDPKREGQAEQFF.

This chain connects TRBV19 to TRBJ1-2, with D hard to call. The CDR3 has 15 amino acids. The germline V gene encodes CDR1 LNHDA and CDR2 SQIVND (reference sequence). Trimming cost V 5 bases and J 4 bases, with 17 bases left between them. This chain's CDR3 is CASSADLDGSYGYTF. In nucleotides, the CDR3 is TGTGCCAGTAGTGCAGACCTTGACGGAAGCTATGGCTACACCTTC.

This clone was recorded once. J is TRBJ2-7 and V is TRBV5-1; possible D gene TRBD1, 6 bases. This CDR3 is built from 11 residues. Germline CDR1 SGHRS, CDR2 YFSETQ. The V end was cut by 7 bases, the J end by 5 bases, with 10 bases between. DNA for the CDR3: TGCGCCAGCGGACAGAACAACGAGCAGTACTTC. This translates into CASGQNNEQYF.

The chain combines TRBV6-5 with TRBJ1-2; D might be TRBD1 (6 bases). Between the trimmed V and J ends, which lost 0 bases and 6 bases, there was a span of 17 bases. The CDR3 loop spans 16 amino acids. Germline loops: CDR1 MNHEY, CDR2 SVGAGI. CDR3 DNA: TGTGCCAGCAGTTACTCGGGAACAGGGAGAGGGGATGGCTACACCTTC. Protein sequence: CASSYSGTGRGDGYTF.

The chain employs TRBV11-3 and TRBJ2-7; TRBD2 matches at 9 bases. Germline V gives CDR1 SGHNT, CDR2 YENEEA. This CDR3 region has 15 residues. V shed 1 base, J shed 4 bases, and the junction held 5 bases outside the gene matches. The CDR3 spells CASSLGSSGSYEQYF. CDR3 DNA sequence: TGTGCCAGCAGCTTAGGAAGTAGCGGGAGTTACGAGCAGTACTTC. The full variable domain, completed using reference TRBV11-3 and TRBJ2-7, is EAGVVQSPRYKIIEKKQPVAFWCNPISGHNTLYWYLQNLGQGPELLIRYENEEAVDDSQLPKDRFSAERLKGVDSTLKIQPAELGDSAVYLCASSLGSSGSYEQYFGPGTRLTVT.

This chain joins TRBV25-1 and TRBJ1-1; 8 nucleotides match TRBD1. This CDR3 has 13 amino acids. CDR1 is MGHDK and CDR2 is SYGVNS in the germline V gene. The trim removed 2 bases at V and 6 bases at J, leaving 2 bases unmatched. CDR3 amino acids: CASSETQGAEAFF. CDR3 DNA: TGTGCCAGCAGTGAAACACAGGGGGCTGAAGCTTTCTTT.

The J gene is TRBJ1-2, the V gene TRBV18, with D unresolved. The CDR3 is made up of 13 amino acids. Germline V gives CDR1 KGHSH, CDR2 LQKENI. V lost 6 bases and J lost 8, with 16 bases in between. The CDR3 spells CASSTTTQLGYTF. The CDR3 region has the DNA TGTGCCAGCTCCACCACAACCCAACTGGGCTACACCTTC.

This chain links TRBV7-3 with TRBJ2-3; D gene uncertain. V was pared by 5 bases and J by 5 bases, with 14 bases between. Germline V CDR1 and CDR2: SGHTA, FQGTGA. The CDR3 length is 14 residues. CDR3 bases: TGTGCCAGCAGCCGCCCAGGTTTTGAAGATACGCAGTATTTT. This codes for CASSRPGFEDTQYF.

This clone has just one count. The chain joins TRBV6-5 to TRBJ2-2; 7 positions agree with TRBD1. From germline, CDR1 is MNHEY and CDR2 SVGAGI. With V trimmed by 0 bases and J by 5 bases, 6 bases remained unmatched. The CDR3 contains 16 residues. CDR3 DNA sequence: TGTGCCAGCAGTTACTCGACGCAGGGGGTAACCGGGGAGCTGTTTTTT. Protein sequence: CASSYSTQGVTGELFF.

This sequence joins TRBV9 and TRBJ1-2; no clear D gene. Germline V gene lookup returns CDR1 SGDLS and CDR2 YYNGEE. The V and J ends lost 6 bases and 7 bases respectively, with 19 bases between them. This CDR3 region has 14 residues. The CDR3 is CASTRPGRYGGYTF. The CDR3 region has the DNA TGTGCCAGCACCCGCCCCGGGCGGTACGGTGGCTACACCTTC.

The chain links TRBV5-1 to TRBJ2-2; 8 bases are shared with TRBD2. The V and J ends lost 2 bases and 0 bases, in that order; junction bases with no gene match: 6. The CDR3 totals 17 residues. Germline V gene sequence: CDR1 SGHRS, CDR2 YFSETQ. The CDR3 nucleotides read TGCGCCAGCAGCTTAGCTAGCGGGTTGGCGAACACCGGGGAGCTGTTTTTT. It translates to CASSLASGLANTGELFF.

This clone has just a few counts. In DNA, the CDR3 is TGTGCCAGCAGCTCGATAGGGACAAAGGGGAGCGCAGATACGCAGTATTTT. Translating it yields CASSSIGTKGSADTQYF. The chain combines TRBV7-6 with TRBJ2-3, with TRBD1 as a possible D gene (6 bases). V was trimmed by 4 bases and J by 4 bases, leaving 21 bases between them. CDR1 and CDR2 (germline): SGHVS, FNYEAQ. The CDR3 totals 17 residues.

The chain employs TRBV14 and TRBJ1-2; D not resolved. This CDR3 comprises 14 residues. Trimming left V 4 bases short and J 2 bases short, with 11 bases between. Germline V gives CDR1 SGHDN, CDR2 FVKESK. As DNA, the CDR3 is TGTGCCAGCAGCCCTATGTTACCCAACTATGGCTACACCTTC. It translates to CASSPMLPNYGYTF.

The gene calls are TRBV19 and TRBJ2-5; D is possibly TRBD2 (6 bases). The CDR3 totals 16 residues. V shed 5 bases and J shed 4 bases, with 20 bases lying between them. The germline gives CDR1 LNHDA, CDR2 SQIVND (reference sequence). CDR3 loop: CASSVTGTPEGETQYF. CDR3 sequence (DNA): TGTGCCAGTAGTGTTACCGGGACCCCGGAGGGAGAGACCCAGTACTTC.

The chain links TRBV5-1 to TRBJ2-3, with 11 positions matching TRBD2. The trim removed 4 bases at V and 2 bases at J, leaving 6 bases unmatched. CDR3 length equals 16 residues. The germline CDR1 and CDR2 sequences are SGHRS and YFSETQ. CDR3 residues: CASSLGTSGNTDTQYF. DNA for the CDR3: TGCGCCAGCAGCCTAGGGACTAGCGGAAACACAGATACGCAGTATTTT.

The rearrangement joins TRBV3-1 (or the pseudogene TRBV3-2) to TRBJ2-5; 7 positions agree with TRBD1. V lost 3 bases and J lost 4; bases outside the gene matches: 11. The CDR3 runs 16 residues. The germline V gene encodes CDR1 LGHDT and CDR2 YNNKEL (reference sequence). The CDR3 loop is CASSHARQGSGETQYF. In nucleotides, the CDR3 is TGTGCCAGCAGCCACGCCAGACAGGGTTCAGGAGAGACCCAGTACTTC.

This chain uses TRBV5-6 with TRBJ1-6; no reliable D call. The length of the CDR3 is 18 residues. Germline values: CDR1 SGHDT, CDR2 YYEEEE. V was cut by 2 bases and J by 6 bases, with 21 bases left in between. CDR3 bases: TGTGCCAGCAGCTTTCCGGACCAGGCTCGCAAAGGTAATTCACCCCTCCACTTT. The encoded protein is CASSFPDQARKGNSPLHF. The full variable domain, with the rest looked up from reference TRBV5-6 and TRBJ1-6, is DAGVTQSPTHLIKTRGQQVTLRCSPKSGHDTVSWYQQALGQGPQFIFQYYEEEERQRGNFPDRFSGHQFPNYSSELNVNALLLGDSALYLCASSFPDQARKGNSPLHFGNGTRLTVT.

The chain recombines TRBV3-1 (or the pseudogene TRBV3-2) with TRBJ2-5; D not certain. The germline CDR1 and CDR2 sequences are LGHDT and YNNKEL (reference sequence). The CDR3 is 14 residues long. The V gene lost 4 bases and the J gene lost 0 bases, with 9 bases spanning the gap. The CDR3 spells CASSLDGYQETQYF. CDR3 nucleotide sequence: TGTGCCAGCAGCCTAGATGGGTACCAAGAGACCCAGTACTTC.

The chain carries TRBV6-5 and TRBJ2-1, with 10 bases aligning to TRBD2. This CDR3 contains 16 residues. The V gene end was trimmed by 4 bases and the J gene end by 8 bases; junction bases not matched to a gene: 11. Germline lookup yields CDR1 MNHEY and CDR2 SVGAGI. The CDR3 coding sequence is TGTGCCAGCAGTTCCCGTTGGAGCGGGGGGGAGGATGAGCAGTTCTTC. It is translated as CASSSRWSGGEDEQFF.

The rearrangement uses TRBV28 and TRBJ2-5, with TRBD1 as a possible D gene (6 bases). There are 13 residues in the CDR3. V lost 11 bases and J 5 bases, leaving 18 bases between the germline ends. CDR1 is MDHEN and CDR2 is SYDVKM in the germline V gene. The CDR3 DNA reads as TGTGCCGGACCAGGGGTACCGCAGGAGACCCAGTACTTC. It yields the protein CAGPGVPQETQYF.

The CDR3 loop reads CAISAGRPDEQFF. CDR3 DNA sequence: TGTGCCATCAGTGCCGGACGCCCAGATGAGCAGTTCTTC. V gene TRBV10-3 combines with J gene TRBJ2-1, with D unresolved. This CDR3 comprises 13 residues. The germline V and J ends were trimmed by 4 bases and 8 bases, with 12 bases remaining between them. CDR1 is ENHRY, CDR2 SYGVKD, per germline.

This chain joins TRBV5-1 and TRBJ2-3, with D possibly matching TRBD2 (6 bases). Trimming shortened V by 1 base and J by 3 bases, and 12 bases separated the two germline ends. This CDR3 has 15 amino acids. Looked up from germline, CDR1 is SGHRS and CDR2 is YFSETQ. Written as DNA, the CDR3 is TGCGCCAGCAGCTTGACACTAGCCACAACAGATACGCAGTATTTT. Its protein product is CASSLTLATTDTQYF. The full variable domain, rest sourced from reference TRBV5-1 and TRBJ2-3, is KAGVTQTPRYLIKTRGQQVTLSCSPISGHRSVSWYQQTPGQGLQFLFEYFSETQRNKGNFPGRFSGRQFSNSRSEMNVSTLELGDSALYLCASSLTLATTDTQYFGPGTRLTVL.

In its sample, this clone was seen a few times. CDR3 amino acids: CASSPQNGPNQPQHF. The CDR3 region has the DNA TGTGCCAGCAGCCCTCAGAATGGGCCCAATCAGCCCCAGCATTTT. The chain joins TRBV7-9 to TRBJ1-5; D is undetermined. Deletions cut 5 bases from V and 3 bases from J, with 14 bases between. The CDR3 is 15 residues long. CDR1 SEHNR and CDR2 FQNEAQ come from the germline V gene (reference sequence).